This T cell receptor beta chain is drawn from a study of blood T cells in healthy people across ages (dated by TCRdb to the mid-2010s). In the study overall: In model experiments, roughly one uniquely barcoded TCR beta cDNA molecule per two T cells was captured by template switching. To avoid experimental bias, donors of different ages were distributed randomly across sequencing lanes. The donors were divided into four age groups: young (average around 16 years), middle-aged (roughly 40), aged (62) and long-lived (82). Age-related changes in TCR beta repertoire diversity were measured in the study by deep sequencing normalized with unique cDNA molecular identifiers. Using the same blood draw, the study looked at two additional independent replicas of 1 million unique cDNA reads for two donors, one aged 18 to 30 and the other aged 80 or older.

The paper as a whole reports these results and caveats: Observed TCR beta diversity per million T cells fell roughly linearly with age, and a significant reduction was already apparent by age around 36. Compared with the aged group, the long-lived group had more naive CD4+ T cells, fewer expanded clones and increased TCR diversity, suggesting age selection. Estimates of total diversity based on one million sequenced T cells were regarded as lower bounds and as underestimates. Bulk unsorted PBMC profiling prevented conclusive comparison of naive and antigen-experienced compartments. Donor CMV infection status was unknown, potentially confounding age-related changes in expanded clonotypes. There was a strong correlation between observed TCR beta diversity and the percentage of naive T cells measured by flow cytometry.

This clonotype appeared a few times. The antigen it recognizes is unknown. Base-call qualities are not available, and no considerably larger clone is one nucleotide away. The donors were roughly 38 Caucasian individuals from Russia, aged roughly 6 to 100 years, who were systemically healthy. Ten milliliters of peripheral blood were drawn from each donor into EDTA-treated Vacutainer tubes. Ficoll-Paque density-gradient centrifugation was used to isolate PBMCs, with at least 6 million obtained per sample. Trizol reagent was used to extract total RNA from the PBMCs, yielding at least 6 micrograms per sample. Naive CD45RAhigh/CD27high T cell percentages were measured by flow cytometry on a PBMC aliquot from every donor. CDR1 and CDR2, looked up from the germline V gene, are LGHNA and YNFKEQ. Spanning cysteine to phenylalanine, the CDR3 consists of 13 amino acids. Only the CDR3 portion is preserved as DNA: 39 bases, with reading frame beginning at the first base. V loses 0 bases, J loses 7 bases, and the germline ends lie 9 bases apart.

The library was produced with 5' RACE. Sequencing took place on an Illumina HiSeq 2500. A second roughly 6 to 12 cycle PCR used a sample-barcoded 5' primer and a J-beta primer mix. A unique molecular identifier was introduced onto each TCR beta cDNA molecule by a template-switch 5' adaptor carrying 12 random nucleotides. At least 3 million CDR3-containing paired-end reads were obtained from each sample. First-strand cDNA was synthesized from all RNA with the Mint cDNA synthesis kit, primed by a TRBC-specific oligonucleotide. All cDNA was treated with uracil-DNA glycosylase and then went through a first 18-cycle PCR with the universal primers M1SS and BC2_uni_R. Concerning the study's data processing: Normalization of each sample was performed by random selection of 1 million high-quality reads, each carrying a distinct molecular identifier. Instead of being binned into consensus sequences, reads with shared molecular identifiers were discarded. MiTCR, run with a Q25 quality threshold and the strictest error-elimination algorithm, handled CDR3 identification, clonotype clustering and error correction. Lower-bound total TCR beta diversity was estimated with a nonparametric unseen species model using Euler transformation. TCRdb reran the public reads through fastp at Q25 and MiXCR, keeping productive beta chains. Every CDR3 protein is listed once, alongside the most common genes and DNA of its rows. None of the V and J calls come from the authors' own analysis; TCRdb made them. This sample has about 1.1 million distinct CDR3 sequences in its table, and 35% to 45% of those were observed once. In total, the top ten clones hold about an eighth of the sample.

The rearrangement joined TRBV4-2 to TRBJ1-1; confidence is insufficient to name the D gene. The clonotype comes from a man aged 18 to 30 in good health. Material for sequencing was blood. The CDR3 here reads CASSQDSAGEAFF. The bases read TGTGCCAGCAGCCAAGATTCTGCAGGTGAAGCTTTCTTT.